The 17 T cell receptor beta chains reported below all come from one sample, sequenced in a study of CD8+ T cells in alopecia areata. In each case, RNA was isolated and then reverse transcribed into cDNA as the sequencing template. Clones were sequenced by immunoSEQ multiplex PCR, and TCRdb holds only the in-frame ones, with some missing. This table holds about 120,000 clones, 30% to 40% found once. Sequenced material: CD4+ T cells sorted from blood. The source is a human donor with alopecia areata.

The CDR3 is CSVEAGGLWTQYF. For the CDR3, the DNA is TGCAGCGTTGAGGCAGGGGGGCTGTGGACCCAGTACTTC. The V and J genes are TRBV29-1 and TRBJ2-5; D may be TRBD1 (7 bases). The CDR3 loop spans 13 amino acids. Germline V gene sequence: CDR1 SQVTM, CDR2 ANQGSEA. Trimming removed 3 bases from V and 7 bases from J, with 15 bases in between.

The chain joins TRBV4-1 to TRBJ2-3, with D maybe TRBD2 (5 bases). The CDR3 runs to 15 residues. Germline V gene lookup returns CDR1 MGHRA and CDR2 YSYEKL. V lost 0 bases, J lost 5 bases, and 12 bases lay in between. The CDR3 nucleotides are TGCGCCAGCAGCCAAGAAGTCCCCCGGGAAGATACGCAGTATTTT. Its translation: CASSQEVPREDTQYF.

In its sample, this clone was seen a few times. This chain connects TRBV7-2 to TRBJ1-2; TRBD1 might be the D (6 bases). The V and J ends lost 5 bases and 4 bases respectively, with 11 bases between them. The CDR3 runs to 13 residues. Germline lookup yields CDR1 SGHTA and CDR2 FQGNSA. The CDR3 sequence is CASSGQTSYGYTF. CDR3 in DNA: TGTGCCAGCAGCGGACAGACGTCCTATGGCTACACCTTC.

V is TRBV30 and J is TRBJ2-5; D is possibly TRBD2 (7 bases). The better agreement between TRBJ2-7 and the DNA end casts doubt on the J call. This CDR3 contains 12 residues. The germline V gene encodes CDR1 GTSNPN and CDR2 SVGIG (reference sequence). CDR3 coding DNA: TGTGCCTGGGGGGGGGCAAGCGGCGAGCAGTACTTC. Protein product: CAWGGASGEQYF.

The chain couples TRBV2 to TRBJ1-1, with D hard to call. V shed 6 bases and J shed 3 bases, with 5 bases lying between them. The CDR3 totals 11 residues. Per the germline V gene, CDR1 is SNHLY and CDR2 is FYNNEI. The CDR3 loop is CASREYTEAFF. CDR3 bases: TGTGCCAGCAGGGAGTACACTGAAGCTTTCTTT.

This clone showed up just a few times. This rearrangement joins TRBV30 to TRBJ2-1; TRBD1 aligns across 7 bases. The V gene end was trimmed by 0 bases and the J gene end by 10 bases; junction bases not matched to a gene: 6. The germline CDR1 and CDR2 sequences are GTSNPN and SVGIG (reference sequence). This CDR3 has 13 amino acids. In DNA, the CDR3 is TGTGCCTGGAGTGTACAGGGGCTAGGCGAGCAGTTCTTC. This codes for CAWSVQGLGEQFF.

The gene calls are TRBV20-1 and TRBJ1-3, with no clear D. Germline assignment: CDR1 DFQATT and CDR2 SNEGSKA (reference sequence). CDR3 length: 11 residues. The V and J ends lost 6 bases and 4 bases respectively, with 7 bases between them. The CDR3 protein is CSAQDGNTIYF. The CDR3 nucleotides read TGCAGTGCCCAGGACGGAAACACCATATATTTT.

This clone was detected a few times. The chain employs TRBV29-1 and TRBJ2-1, with TRBD1 matching 9 bases. This CDR3 is 13 amino acids long. The germline V gene has CDR1 SQVTM and CDR2 ANQGSEA. V lost 6 bases, J lost 7 bases, and 7 bases stayed unmatched. The CDR3 spells CSVVQQGANEQFF. The CDR3 DNA sequence: TGCAGCGTCGTCCAACAGGGGGCGAATGAGCAGTTCTTC.

This chain connects TRBV29-1 to TRBJ2-5; D is unresolved. Germline loops: CDR1 SQVTM, CDR2 ANQGSEA. This CDR3 has 13 residues. Trimming stripped 4 bases from V and 2 bases from J, with 11 bases between. The CDR3 spells CSVAKQEQETQYF. The CDR3 DNA sequence: TGCAGCGTTGCGAAACAAGAGCAAGAGACCCAGTACTTC.

The table lists this clone with a few counts. V and J are TRBV5-1 and TRBJ2-5; D uncertain. CDR1 and CDR2 from the germline V gene are SGHRS and YFSETQ. The V and J ends lost 4 bases and 4 bases respectively, with 11 bases between them. The length of the CDR3 is 13 residues. CDR3 residues: CASSRGPGETQYF. The CDR3 region has the DNA TGCGCCAGCAGCCGTGGACCTGGAGAGACCCAGTACTTC.

This clone was seen a handful of times. The genes are TRBV29-1 and TRBJ2-1; TRBD2 might be the D (6 bases). CDR1 and CDR2 from the germline V gene are SQVTM and ANQGSEA. Trimming took off 7 bases at V and 0 bases at J, with 16 bases between the two ends. The length of the CDR3 is 15 residues. The CDR3 is CSGLGVGSSYNEQFF. CDR3 sequence (DNA): TGCAGCGGCCTGGGGGTCGGGAGCTCCTACAATGAGCAGTTCTTC.

This sequence joins TRBV29-1 and TRBJ1-1, with 11 bases fitting TRBD1. Trimming took 3 bases from V and 1 from J; bases not matched to a gene: 4. The CDR3 extends over 15 amino acids. Germline V CDR1 and CDR2: SQVTM, ANQGSEA. This CDR3 reads CSVDGQGAGNTEAFF. The DNA of the CDR3 is TGCAGCGTTGATGGACAGGGGGCGGGGAACACTGAAGCTTTCTTT.

This clone was detected only once. As DNA, the CDR3 is TGCGCCAGCAGCCAAGCCTCGGGAGGTACCTACAATGAGCAGTTCTTC. Its translation is CASSQASGGTYNEQFF. The chain employs TRBV4-3 and TRBJ2-1; 7 nucleotides agree with TRBD2. Germline lookup yields CDR1 LGHNA and CDR2 YSLEER. This CDR3 contains 16 residues. J gave up 2 bases and V 1 base, and 5 bases lay outside the gene matches.

This clone was seen a handful of times. Different DNA sequences within this sample yield the same CDR3. The J gene is TRBJ2-5, the V gene TRBV29-1; D may be TRBD2 (6 bases). Germline V CDR1 and CDR2: SQVTM, ANQGSEA. This CDR3 spans 13 amino acids. The V end lost 6 bases, the J end lost 0 bases, and 11 bases lay between the germline ends. The CDR3 bases are TGCAGCGTGGGGGGACTGTACCAAGAGACCCAGTACTTC. Translated: CSVGGLYQETQYF.

In this sample, this clone turned up once. This chain uses TRBV7-2 with TRBJ1-2; D remains unclear. V lost 6 bases and J 4 bases, leaving 21 bases between the germline ends. Germline CDR1 reads SGHTA; CDR2 reads FQGNSA. The CDR3 has 16 amino acids. This CDR3 reads CASSSYSTYPGYGYTF. CDR3 nucleotides: TGTGCCAGCAGTTCTTACTCGACATACCCAGGCTATGGCTACACCTTC.

This clone was counted between two and nine times. This chain joins TRBV15 and TRBJ1-1; D is perhaps TRBD1 (6 bases). Germline assignment: CDR1 LNHNV and CDR2 YYDKDF (reference sequence). The CDR3 extends over 13 amino acids. V lost 5 bases, J lost 5 bases, and 12 bases lay in between. The chain's CDR3 is CATSWTEGTEAFF. The DNA of the CDR3 is TGTGCCACCAGCTGGACAGAGGGAACTGAAGCTTTCTTT. The variable domain in full, completed from reference TRBV15 and TRBJ1-1, reads DAMVIQNPRYQVTQFGKPVTLSCSQTLNHNVMYWYQQKSSQAPKLLFHYYDKDFNNEADTPDNFQSRRPNTSFCFLDIRSPGLGDTAMYLCATSWTEGTEAFFGQGTRLTVV.

The sample holds a few counts of this clone. The chain combines TRBV18 with TRBJ2-5; possibly TRBD1 for D (5 bases). This CDR3 region has 13 residues. Germline V gene data show CDR1 as KGHSH and CDR2 as LQKENI. The ends were cut back, 2 bases at V and 2 bases at J, with 6 bases in the middle. The CDR3 loop reads CASSPDRQETQYF. The CDR3 DNA follows: TGTGCCAGCTCACCAGACAGACAAGAGACCCAGTACTTC.